This T cell receptor beta chain was sequenced for a study of a mutant IDH1 vaccine in newly diagnosed glioma. Study as a whole: Patients' prior therapy spanned radiotherapy, temozolomide, or both; most underwent both. Whole-study findings and limits: The authors found pseudoprogression apparently unrelated to changes in top peripheral T cell clonotypes.

This CDR3 region has 15 residues. Germline CDR1 and CDR2: MNHNS and SASEGT. After removal of 6 bases from V and 5 bases from J, the junction contained 8 bases not matched to a gene. Time point here: week 47, end of study. Doses comprised 300 ug of mutant IDH1 20-mer peptide each, plus topical imiquimod. In regard to this clone: Its target is not known.

TCRdb's copy holds only in-frame clones and misses some; the assay was immunoSEQ multiplex PCR. In the table there are 60,000 to 70,000 clones, under 85% of which are singletons. The source was PBMCs, collected from a glioma patient whose treatment included an IDH1 peptide vaccine. The gene calls are TRBV6-1 and TRBJ1-2; 11 bases are a match to TRBD1. The receptor was isolated from a man aged 25 to 45 with glioma. In DNA form, the CDR3 reads TGTGCCAGCAGAGAGCGGACAGGGGGCGGGTATGGCTACACCTTC. It specifies CASRERTGGGYGYTF.